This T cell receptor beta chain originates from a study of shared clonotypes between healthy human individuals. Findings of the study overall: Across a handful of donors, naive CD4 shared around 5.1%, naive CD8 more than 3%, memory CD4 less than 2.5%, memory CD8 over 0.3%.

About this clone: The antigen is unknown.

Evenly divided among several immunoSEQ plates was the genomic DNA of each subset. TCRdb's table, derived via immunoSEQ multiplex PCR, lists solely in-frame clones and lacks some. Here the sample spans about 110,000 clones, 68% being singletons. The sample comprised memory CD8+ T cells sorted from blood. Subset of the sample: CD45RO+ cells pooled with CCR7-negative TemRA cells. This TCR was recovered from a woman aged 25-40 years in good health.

CDR3 sequence reads: CASSETSGGGKMSGELFF. In DNA form, the CDR3 reads TGTGCCAGCAGTGAGACGTCGGGGGGCGGGAAGATGTCCGGGGAGCTGTTTTTT. The V and J genes are TRBV6-1 and TRBJ2-2, with D possibly TRBD2 on 7 matching bases. The ends were cut back, 3 bases at V and 6 bases at J, with 23 bases in the middle. Germline loops: CDR1 MNHNS, CDR2 SASEGT. The CDR3 extends over 18 amino acids.